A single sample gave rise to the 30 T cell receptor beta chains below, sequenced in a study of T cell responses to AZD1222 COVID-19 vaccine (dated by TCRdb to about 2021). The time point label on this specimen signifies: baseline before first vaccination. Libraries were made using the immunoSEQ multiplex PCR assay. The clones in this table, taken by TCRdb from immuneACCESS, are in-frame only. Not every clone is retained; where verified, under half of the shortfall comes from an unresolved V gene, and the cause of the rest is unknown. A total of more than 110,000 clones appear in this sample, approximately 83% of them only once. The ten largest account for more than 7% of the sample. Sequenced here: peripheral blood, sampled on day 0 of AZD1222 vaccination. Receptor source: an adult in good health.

As DNA, the CDR3 is TGTGCCAGTAGTTCCTGGACTAGCGGGAGGTCCGGGGAGCTGTTTTTT. This translates into CASSSWTSGRSGELFF. V is TRBV19 and J is TRBJ2-2; 14 nucleotides agree with TRBD2. CDR1 LNHDA and CDR2 SQIVND come from the germline V gene (reference sequence). The V and J ends lost 5 bases and 6 bases, in that order; junction bases with no gene match: 5. CDR3 length: 16 residues.

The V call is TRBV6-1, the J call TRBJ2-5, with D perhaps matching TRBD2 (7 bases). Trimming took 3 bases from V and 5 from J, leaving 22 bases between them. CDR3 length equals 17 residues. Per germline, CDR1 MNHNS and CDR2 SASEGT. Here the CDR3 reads CASSELGGRVVSETQYF. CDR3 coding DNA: TGTGCCAGCAGTGAGCTCGGGGGGCGGGTGGTCAGCGAGACCCAGTACTTC.

The CDR3: CASSPGLSSYEQYF. In DNA, the CDR3 is TGCGCCAGCAGTCCCGGACTATCCTCCTACGAGCAGTACTTC. This sequence joins TRBV10-1 and TRBJ2-7; weak D call: TRBD2 (6 bases). This CDR3 spans 14 amino acids. The V end was cut by 5 bases, the J end by 0 bases, with 11 bases between. Germline-derived CDR1 and CDR2 are WNHNN and SYGVQD (reference sequence).

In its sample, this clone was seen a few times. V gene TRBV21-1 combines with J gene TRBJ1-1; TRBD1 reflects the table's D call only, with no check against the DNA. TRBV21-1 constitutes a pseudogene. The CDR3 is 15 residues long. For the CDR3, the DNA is TGTGCCAGCAGCCGTCGGACAGGGGAAGACACTGAAGCTTTCTTT. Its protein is CASSRRTGEDTEAFF.

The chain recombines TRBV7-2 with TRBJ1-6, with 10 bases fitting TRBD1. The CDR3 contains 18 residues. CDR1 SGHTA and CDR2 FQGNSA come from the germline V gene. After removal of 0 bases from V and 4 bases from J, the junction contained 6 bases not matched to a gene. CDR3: CASSLAAAGQGYNSPLHF. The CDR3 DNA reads TGTGCCAGCAGCTTAGCGGCAGCGGGACAGGGGTATAATTCACCCCTCCACTTT.

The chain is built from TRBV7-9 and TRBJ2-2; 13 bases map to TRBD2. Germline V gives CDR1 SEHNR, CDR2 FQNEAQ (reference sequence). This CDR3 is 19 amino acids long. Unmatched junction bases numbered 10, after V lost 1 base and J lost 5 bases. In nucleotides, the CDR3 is TGTGCCAGCAGCTTAGGGGAACTAGCGGGAGGGCGTCGGACCGGGGAGCTGTTTTTT. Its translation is CASSLGELAGGRRTGELFF. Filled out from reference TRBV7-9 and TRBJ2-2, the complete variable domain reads DTGVSQNPRHKITKRGQNVTFRCDPISEHNRLYWYRQTLGQGPEFLTYFQNEAQLEKSRLLSDRFSAERPKGSFSTLEIQRTEQGDSAMYLCASSLGELAGGRRTGELFFGEGSRLTVL.

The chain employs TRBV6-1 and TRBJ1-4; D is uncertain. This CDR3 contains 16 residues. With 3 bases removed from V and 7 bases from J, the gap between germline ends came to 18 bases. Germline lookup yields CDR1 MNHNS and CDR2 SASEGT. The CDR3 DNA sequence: TGTGCCAGCAGTGACCCTAGACAAAAGGCGGGTGAAAAACTGTTTTTT. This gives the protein CASSDPRQKAGEKLFF.

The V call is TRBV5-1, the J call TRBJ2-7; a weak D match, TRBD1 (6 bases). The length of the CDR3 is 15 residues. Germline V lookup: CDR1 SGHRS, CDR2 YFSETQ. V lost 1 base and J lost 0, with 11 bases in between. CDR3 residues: CASSLIGQSSYEQYF. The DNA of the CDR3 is TGCGCCAGCAGCTTGATAGGACAGTCCTCCTACGAGCAGTACTTC.

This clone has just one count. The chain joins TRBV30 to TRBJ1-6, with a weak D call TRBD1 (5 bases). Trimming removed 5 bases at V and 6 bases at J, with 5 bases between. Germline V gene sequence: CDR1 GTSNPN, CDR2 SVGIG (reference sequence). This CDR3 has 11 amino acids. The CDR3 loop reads CAWDSNSPLHF. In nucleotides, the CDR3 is TGTGCCTGGGACAGTAATTCACCCCTCCACTTT.

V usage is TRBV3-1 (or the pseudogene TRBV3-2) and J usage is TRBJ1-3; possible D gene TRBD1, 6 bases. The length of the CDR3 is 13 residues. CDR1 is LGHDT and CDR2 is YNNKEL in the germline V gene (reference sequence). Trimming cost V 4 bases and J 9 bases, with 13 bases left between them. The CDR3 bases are TGTGCCAGCAGCCCGACAGGTAGCCTCACCATATATTTT. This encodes CASSPTGSLTIYF.

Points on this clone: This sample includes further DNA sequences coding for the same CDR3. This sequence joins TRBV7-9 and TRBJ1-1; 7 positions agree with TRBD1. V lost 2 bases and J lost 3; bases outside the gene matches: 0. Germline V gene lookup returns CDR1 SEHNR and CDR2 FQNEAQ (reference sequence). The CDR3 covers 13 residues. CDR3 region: CASSLQGDTEAFF. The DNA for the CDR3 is TGTGCCAGCAGCTTACAGGGGGACACTGAAGCTTTCTTT.

Here the CDR3 DNA reads TGCGCCAGCAGCTTGGTTGGACAGGGAGCCAAAAACATTCAGTACTTC. Translation: CASSLVGQGAKNIQYF. This chain links TRBV5-1 with TRBJ2-4; 8 bases are a match to TRBD1. Trimming removed 0 bases from V and 0 bases from J; junction bases left unmatched: 2. The CDR3 totals 16 residues. The germline V gene encodes CDR1 SGHRS and CDR2 YFSETQ.

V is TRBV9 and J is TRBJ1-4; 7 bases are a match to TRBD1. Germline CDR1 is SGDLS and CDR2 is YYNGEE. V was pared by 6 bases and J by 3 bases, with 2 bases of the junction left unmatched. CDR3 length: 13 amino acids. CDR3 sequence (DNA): TGTGCCAGCACAGGGACAGCTAATGAAAAACTGTTTTTT. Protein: CASTGTANEKLFF.

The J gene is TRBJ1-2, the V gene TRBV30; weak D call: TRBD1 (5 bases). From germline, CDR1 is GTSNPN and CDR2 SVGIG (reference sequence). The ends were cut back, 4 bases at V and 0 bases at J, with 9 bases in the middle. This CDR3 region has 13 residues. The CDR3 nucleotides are TGTGCCTGGAACCGGGGACCTAACTATGGCTACACCTTC. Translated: CAWNRGPNYGYTF. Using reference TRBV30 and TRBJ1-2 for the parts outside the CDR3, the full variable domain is SQTIHQWPATLVQPVGSPLSLECTVEGTSNPNLYWYRQAAGRGLQLLFYSVGIGQISSEVPQNLSASRPQDRQFILSSKKLLLSDSGFYLCAWNRGPNYGYTFGSGTRLTVV.

DNA of the CDR3: TGTGCCAGCAGTTACTCGATATTAGCAGGGGAAAATACGCAGTATTTT. Translation: CASSYSILAGENTQYF. This chain uses TRBV6-5 with TRBJ2-3, with D possibly matching TRBD1 (6 bases). The V and J ends lost 0 bases and 7 bases respectively, with 17 bases between them. The CDR3 consists of 16 residues. CDR1 MNHEY and CDR2 SVGAGI come from the germline V gene.

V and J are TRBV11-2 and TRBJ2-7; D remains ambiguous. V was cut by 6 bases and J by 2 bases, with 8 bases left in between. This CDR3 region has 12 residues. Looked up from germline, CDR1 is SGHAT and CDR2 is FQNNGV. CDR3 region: CASRSNPYEQYF. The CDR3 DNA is TGTGCCAGCAGGAGTAATCCCTACGAGCAGTACTTC.

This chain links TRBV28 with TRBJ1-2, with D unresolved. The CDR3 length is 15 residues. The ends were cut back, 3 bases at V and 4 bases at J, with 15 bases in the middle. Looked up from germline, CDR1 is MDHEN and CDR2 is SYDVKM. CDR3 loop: CASSFAPGSSYGYTF. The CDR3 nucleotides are TGTGCCAGCAGTTTCGCCCCTGGCAGTTCCTATGGCTACACCTTC.

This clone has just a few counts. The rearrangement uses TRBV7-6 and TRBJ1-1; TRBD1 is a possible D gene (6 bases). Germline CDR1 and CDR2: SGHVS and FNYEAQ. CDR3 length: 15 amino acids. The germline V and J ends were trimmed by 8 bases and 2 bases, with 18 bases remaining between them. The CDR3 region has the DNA TGTGCCAGCTCTCCCGGCGGGGGCCTAAACACTGAAGCTTTCTTT. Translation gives CASSPGGGLNTEAFF.

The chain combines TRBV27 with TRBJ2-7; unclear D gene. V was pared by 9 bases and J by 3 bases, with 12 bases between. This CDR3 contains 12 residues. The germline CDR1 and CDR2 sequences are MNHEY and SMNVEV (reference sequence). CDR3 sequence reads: CARKRNVYEQYF. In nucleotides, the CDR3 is TGTGCCAGGAAAAGAAATGTCTACGAGCAGTACTTC.

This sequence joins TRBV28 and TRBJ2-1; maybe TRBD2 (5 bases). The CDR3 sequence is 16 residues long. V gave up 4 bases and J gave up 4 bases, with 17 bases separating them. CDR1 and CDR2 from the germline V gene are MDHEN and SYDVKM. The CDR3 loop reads CASSSSGVLAYNEQFF. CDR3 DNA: TGTGCCAGCAGTTCCTCCGGGGTGTTGGCGTACAATGAGCAGTTCTTC.

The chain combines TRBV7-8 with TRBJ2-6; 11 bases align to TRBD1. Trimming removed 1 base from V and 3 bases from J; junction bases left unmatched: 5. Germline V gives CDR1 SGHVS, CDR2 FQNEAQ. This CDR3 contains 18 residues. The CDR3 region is CASSLVWDRGFGANVLTF. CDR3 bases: TGTGCCAGCAGCTTAGTTTGGGACAGGGGGTTTGGGGCCAACGTCCTGACTTTC.

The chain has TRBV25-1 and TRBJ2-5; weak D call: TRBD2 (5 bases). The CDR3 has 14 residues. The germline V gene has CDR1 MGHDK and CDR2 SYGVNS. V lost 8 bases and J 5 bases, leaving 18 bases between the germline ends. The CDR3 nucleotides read TGTGCCAGCGAGCGAAAGGGAGTTGGGGAGACCCAGTACTTC. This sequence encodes CASERKGVGETQYF.

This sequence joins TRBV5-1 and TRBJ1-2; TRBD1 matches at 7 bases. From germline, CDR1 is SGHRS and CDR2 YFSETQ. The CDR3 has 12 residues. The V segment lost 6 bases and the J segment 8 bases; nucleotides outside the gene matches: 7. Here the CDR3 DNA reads TGCGCCAGCAACGACAGGGTCGGGGGCTACACCTTC. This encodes CASNDRVGGYTF.

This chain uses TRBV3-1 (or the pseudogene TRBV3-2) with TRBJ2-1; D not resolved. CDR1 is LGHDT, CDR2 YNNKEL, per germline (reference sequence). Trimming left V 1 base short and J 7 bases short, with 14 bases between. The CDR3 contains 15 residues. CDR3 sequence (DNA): TGTGCCAGCAGCCAAGGGACCAGCTCCTGGAATGAGCAGTTCTTC. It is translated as CASSQGTSSWNEQFF.

The CDR3 DNA reads as TGCGCCAGCAGTCAGGGGGCTAGCACCTACAATGAGCAGTTCTTC. Translation: CASSQGASTYNEQFF. The chain uses TRBV5-1 and TRBJ2-1; TRBD1 matches at 8 bases. Germline loops: CDR1 SGHRS, CDR2 YFSETQ. Germline trimming cut 5 bases from V and 2 bases from J; bases unmatched to any gene: 6. The CDR3 has 15 residues.

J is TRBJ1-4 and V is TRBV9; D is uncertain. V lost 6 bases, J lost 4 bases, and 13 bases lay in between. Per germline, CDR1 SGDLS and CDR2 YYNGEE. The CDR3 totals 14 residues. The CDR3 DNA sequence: TGTGCCAGCAACAAGGCGGGGTATAATGAAAAACTGTTTTTT. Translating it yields CASNKAGYNEKLFF.

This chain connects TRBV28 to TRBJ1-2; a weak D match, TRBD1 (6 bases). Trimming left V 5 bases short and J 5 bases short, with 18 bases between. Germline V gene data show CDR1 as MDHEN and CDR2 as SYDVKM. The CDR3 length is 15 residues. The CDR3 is CASSPGASGEYGYTF. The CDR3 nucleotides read TGTGCCAGCAGTCCAGGGGCGAGTGGGGAATATGGCTACACCTTC.

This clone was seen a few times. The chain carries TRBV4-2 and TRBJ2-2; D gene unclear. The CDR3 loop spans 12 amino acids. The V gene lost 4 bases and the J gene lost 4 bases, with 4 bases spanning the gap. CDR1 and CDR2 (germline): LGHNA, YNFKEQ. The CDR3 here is CASSRGTGELFF. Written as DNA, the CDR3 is TGTGCCAGCAGCCGAGGCACCGGGGAGCTGTTTTTT.

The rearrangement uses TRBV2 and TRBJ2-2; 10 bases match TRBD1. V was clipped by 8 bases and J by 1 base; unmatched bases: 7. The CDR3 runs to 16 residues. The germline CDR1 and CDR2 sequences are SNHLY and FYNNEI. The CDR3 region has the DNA TGTGCCAGCGGGGAGAGGGACAGGGGGAACACCGGGGAGCTGTTTTTT. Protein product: CASGERDRGNTGELFF.

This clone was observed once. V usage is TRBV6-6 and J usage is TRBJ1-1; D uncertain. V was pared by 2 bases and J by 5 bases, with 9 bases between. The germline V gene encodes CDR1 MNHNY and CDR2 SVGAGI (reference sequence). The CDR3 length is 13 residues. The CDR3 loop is CASSYGVGTEAFF. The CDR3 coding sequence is TGTGCCAGCAGTTACGGGGTAGGGACTGAAGCTTTCTTT.